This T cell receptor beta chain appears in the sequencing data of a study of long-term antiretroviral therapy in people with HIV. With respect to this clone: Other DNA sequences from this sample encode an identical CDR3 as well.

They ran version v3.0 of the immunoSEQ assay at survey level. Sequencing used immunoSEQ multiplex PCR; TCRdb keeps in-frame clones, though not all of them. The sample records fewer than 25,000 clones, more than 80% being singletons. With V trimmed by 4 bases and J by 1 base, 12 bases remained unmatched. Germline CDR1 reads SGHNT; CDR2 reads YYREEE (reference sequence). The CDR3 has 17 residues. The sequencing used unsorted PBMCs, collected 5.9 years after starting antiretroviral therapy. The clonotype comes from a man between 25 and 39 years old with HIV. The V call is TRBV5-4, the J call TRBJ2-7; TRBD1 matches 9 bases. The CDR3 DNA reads TGTGCCAGCAGCCTGCCTCCGGGACAGGGCCATTCCTACGAGCAGTACTTC. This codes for CASSLPPGQGHSYEQYF.